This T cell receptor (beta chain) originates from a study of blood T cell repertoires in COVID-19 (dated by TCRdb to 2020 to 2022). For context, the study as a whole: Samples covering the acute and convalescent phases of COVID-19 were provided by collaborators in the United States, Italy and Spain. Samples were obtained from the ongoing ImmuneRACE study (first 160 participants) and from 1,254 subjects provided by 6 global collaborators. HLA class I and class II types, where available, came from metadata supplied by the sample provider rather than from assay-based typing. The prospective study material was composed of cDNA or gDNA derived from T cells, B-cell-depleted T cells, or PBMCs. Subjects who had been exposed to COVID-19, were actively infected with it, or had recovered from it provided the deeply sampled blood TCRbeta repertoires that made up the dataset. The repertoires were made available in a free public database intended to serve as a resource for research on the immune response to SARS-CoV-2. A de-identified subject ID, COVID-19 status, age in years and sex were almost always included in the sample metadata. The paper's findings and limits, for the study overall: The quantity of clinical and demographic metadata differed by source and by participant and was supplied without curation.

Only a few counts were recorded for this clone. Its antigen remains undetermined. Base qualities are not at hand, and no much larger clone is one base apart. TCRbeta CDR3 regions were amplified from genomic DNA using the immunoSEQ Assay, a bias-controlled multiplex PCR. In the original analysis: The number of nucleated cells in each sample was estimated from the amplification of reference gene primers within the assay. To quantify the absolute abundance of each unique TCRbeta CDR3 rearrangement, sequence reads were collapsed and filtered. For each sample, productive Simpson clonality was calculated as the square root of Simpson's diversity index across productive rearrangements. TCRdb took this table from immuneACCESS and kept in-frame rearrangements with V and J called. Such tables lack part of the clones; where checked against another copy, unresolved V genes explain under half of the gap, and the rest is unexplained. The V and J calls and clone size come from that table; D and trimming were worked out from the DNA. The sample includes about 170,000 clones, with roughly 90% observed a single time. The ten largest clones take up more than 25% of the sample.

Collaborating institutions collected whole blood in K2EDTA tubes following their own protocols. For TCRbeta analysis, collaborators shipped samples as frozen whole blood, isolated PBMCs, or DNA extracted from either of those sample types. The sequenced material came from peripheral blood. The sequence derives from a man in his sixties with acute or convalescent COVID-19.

Read as DNA, the sequence is TGTGCCAGCAGCGTAGGGACAGTGAACACCGGGGAGCTGTTTTTT. It encodes CASSVGTVNTGELFF. The rearranged chain carries TRBV9 and TRBJ2-2; the best D guess is TRBD1, with 6 bases matching. Including the terminal cysteine and phenylalanine, the CDR3 comprises 15 residues. Only CDR3 DNA remains: 45 bases, in frame from the first base. The junction carries 7 bases between V and J, which are trimmed by 0 bases and 1 base respectively. CDR1 and CDR2 (SGDLS, YYNGEE) derive from the germline V gene.